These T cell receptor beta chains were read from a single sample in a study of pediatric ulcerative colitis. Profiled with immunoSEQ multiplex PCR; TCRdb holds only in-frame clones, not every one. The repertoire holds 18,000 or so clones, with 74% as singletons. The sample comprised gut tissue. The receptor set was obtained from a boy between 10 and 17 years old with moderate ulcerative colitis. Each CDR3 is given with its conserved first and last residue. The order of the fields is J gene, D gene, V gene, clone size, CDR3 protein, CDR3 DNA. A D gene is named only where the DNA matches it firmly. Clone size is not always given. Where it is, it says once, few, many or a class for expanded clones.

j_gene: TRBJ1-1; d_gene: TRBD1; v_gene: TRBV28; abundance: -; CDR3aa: CASSVNRGYNTEAFF; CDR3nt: TGTGCCAGCAGTGTGAACAGGGGTTACAACACTGAAGCTTTCTTT
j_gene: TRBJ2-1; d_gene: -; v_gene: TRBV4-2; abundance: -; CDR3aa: CASSQNTASSYNEQFF; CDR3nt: TGTGCCAGCAGCCAAAACACCGCGAGCTCCTACAATGAGCAGTTCTTC
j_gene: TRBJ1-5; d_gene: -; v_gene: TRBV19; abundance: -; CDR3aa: CASSDTASNQPQHF; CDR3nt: TGTGCCAGTAGCGACACAGCTAGCAATCAGCCCCAGCATTTT
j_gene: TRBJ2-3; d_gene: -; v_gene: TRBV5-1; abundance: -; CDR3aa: CASSLRISGHTDTQYF; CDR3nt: TGCGCCAGCAGCTTGAGGATAAGCGGACACACAGATACGCAGTATTTT
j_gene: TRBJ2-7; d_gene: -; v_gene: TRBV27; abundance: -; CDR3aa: CASSNSGTYLEQYF; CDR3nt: TGTGCCAGCAGTAATTCCGGGACTTACCTCGAGCAGTACTTC
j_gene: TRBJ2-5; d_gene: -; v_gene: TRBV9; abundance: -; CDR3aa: CASSVGHQGETQYF; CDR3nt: TGTGCCAGCAGCGTAGGACATCAGGGGGAGACCCAGTACTTC
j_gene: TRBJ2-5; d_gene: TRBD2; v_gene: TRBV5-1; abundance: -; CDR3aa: CASSKSGSGETQYF; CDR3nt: TGCGCCAGCAGCAAAAGCGGGAGCGGGGAGACCCAGTACTTC
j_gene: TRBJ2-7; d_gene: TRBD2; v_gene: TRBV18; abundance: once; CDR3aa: CASSREGGGYEQYF; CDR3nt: TGTGCCAGCTCCCGTGAGGGCGGGGGATACGAGCAGTACTTC
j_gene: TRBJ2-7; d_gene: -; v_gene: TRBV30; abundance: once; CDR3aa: CAWSYGSGEQYF; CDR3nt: TGTGCCTGGAGTTACGGGAGTGGGGAGCAGTACTTC
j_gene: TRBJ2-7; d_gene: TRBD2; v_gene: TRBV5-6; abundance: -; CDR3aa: CASSPNLGLAGGPFYEQYF; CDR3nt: TGTGCCAGCAGCCCCAACCTGGGACTAGCGGGAGGACCCTTCTACGAGCAGTACTTC
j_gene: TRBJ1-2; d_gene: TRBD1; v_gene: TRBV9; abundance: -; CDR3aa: CASSVKTGGAIPDGYTF; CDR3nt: TGTGCCAGCAGCGTAAAAACAGGGGGCGCAATTCCGGACGGCTACACCTTC
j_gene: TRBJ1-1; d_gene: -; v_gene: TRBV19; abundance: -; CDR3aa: CASSMTGNTEAFF; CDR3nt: TGTGCCAGTAGTATGACGGGGAACACTGAAGCTTTCTTT
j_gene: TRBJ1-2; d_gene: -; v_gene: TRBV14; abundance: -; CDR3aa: CASSQRTTYGYTF; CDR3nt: TGTGCCAGCAGCCAACGCACGACCTATGGCTACACCTTC
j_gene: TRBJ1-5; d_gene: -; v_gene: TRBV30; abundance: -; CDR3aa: CAWAPAGLSNQPQHF; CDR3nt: TGTGCCTGGGCCCCGGCGGGGCTAAGCAATCAGCCCCAGCATTTT
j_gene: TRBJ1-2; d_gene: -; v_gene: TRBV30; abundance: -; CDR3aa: CAWSVIARTDYYTF; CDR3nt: TGTGCCTGGAGTGTAATTGCGCGGACAGATTACTACACCTTC
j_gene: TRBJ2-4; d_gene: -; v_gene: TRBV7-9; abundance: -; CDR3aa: CASSSEGGAKNIQYF; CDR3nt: TGTGCCAGCAGCTCCGAAGGCGGGGCGAAAAACATTCAGTACTTC
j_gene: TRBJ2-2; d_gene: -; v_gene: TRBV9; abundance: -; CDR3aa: CASSPGLHTGELFF; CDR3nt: TGTGCCAGCAGCCCGGGACTCCACACCGGGGAGCTGTTTTTT
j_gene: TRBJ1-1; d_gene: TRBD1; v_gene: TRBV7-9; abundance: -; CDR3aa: CASSLGDRAHTEAFF; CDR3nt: TGTGCCAGCAGCTTAGGTGACAGGGCGCACACTGAAGCTTTCTTT
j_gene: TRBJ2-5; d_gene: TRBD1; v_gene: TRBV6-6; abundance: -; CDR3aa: CASMWGQRETQYF; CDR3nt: TGTGCCAGCATGTGGGGACAGAGAGAGACCCAGTACTTC
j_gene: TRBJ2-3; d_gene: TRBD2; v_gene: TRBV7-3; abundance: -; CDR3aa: CASSLSLAGADTQYF; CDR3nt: TGTGCCAGCAGCTTATCGTTAGCGGGAGCAGATACGCAGTATTTT
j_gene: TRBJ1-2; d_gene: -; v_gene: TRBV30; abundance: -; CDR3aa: CAWSIYQNTF; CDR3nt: TGTGCCTGGAGTATTTACCAGAACACCTTC
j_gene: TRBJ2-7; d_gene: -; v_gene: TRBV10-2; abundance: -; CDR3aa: CASSEVFNLGSYEQYF; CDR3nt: TGCGCCAGCAGTGAAGTTTTTAATCTGGGTTCCTACGAGCAGTACTTC
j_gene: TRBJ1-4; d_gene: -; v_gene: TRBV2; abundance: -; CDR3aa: CASSDRGGNEKLFF; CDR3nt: TGTGCCAGCAGTGACAGGGGCGGTAATGAAAAACTGTTTTTT
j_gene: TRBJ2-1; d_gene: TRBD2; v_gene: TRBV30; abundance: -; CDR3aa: CAWTQWREFYNEQFF; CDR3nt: TGTGCCTGGACCCAATGGCGGGAGTTCTACAATGAGCAGTTCTTC
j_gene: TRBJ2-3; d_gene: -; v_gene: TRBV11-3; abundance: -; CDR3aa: CASSLGLSTDTQYF; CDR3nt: TGTGCCAGCAGCTTAGGACTGTCCACAGATACGCAGTATTTT
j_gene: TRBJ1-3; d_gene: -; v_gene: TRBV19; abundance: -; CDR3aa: CASTRSGLTGNTIYF; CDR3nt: TGTGCCAGTACCCGTTCGGGGCTGACTGGAAACACCATATATTTT
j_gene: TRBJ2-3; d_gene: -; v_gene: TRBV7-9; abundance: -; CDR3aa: CASSLPNTQYF; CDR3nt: TGTGCCAGCAGCTTACCAAATACGCAGTATTTT
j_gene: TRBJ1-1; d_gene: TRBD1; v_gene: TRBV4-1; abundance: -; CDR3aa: CASSQEAGGSMNTEAFF; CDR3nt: TGCGCCAGCAGCCAAGAGGCAGGGGGGTCTATGAACACTGAAGCTTTCTTT
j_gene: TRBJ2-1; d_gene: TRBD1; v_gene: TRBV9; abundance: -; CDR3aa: CASSVVTGAHEQFF; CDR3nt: TGTGCCAGCAGCGTAGTTACAGGGGCCCATGAGCAGTTCTTC
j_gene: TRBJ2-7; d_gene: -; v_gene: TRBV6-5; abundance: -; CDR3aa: CAGSYSRDRDGEQYF; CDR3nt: TGTGCCGGCAGTTACAGCAGGGATCGTGACGGCGAGCAGTACTTC
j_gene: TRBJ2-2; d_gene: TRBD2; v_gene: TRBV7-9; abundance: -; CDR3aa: CASSLSLAGGDTGELFF; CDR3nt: TGTGCCAGCAGCTTGTCACTAGCGGGGGGCGACACCGGGGAGCTGTTTTTT
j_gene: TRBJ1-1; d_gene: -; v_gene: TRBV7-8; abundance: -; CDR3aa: CASSSLTINTEAFF; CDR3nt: TGTGCCAGCAGCTCCTTGACAATTAACACTGAAGCTTTCTTT
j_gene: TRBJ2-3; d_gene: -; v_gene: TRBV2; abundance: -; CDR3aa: CASSDPLRASTDTQYF; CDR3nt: TGTGCCAGCAGTGACCCCCTGCGGGCGAGCACAGATACGCAGTATTTT
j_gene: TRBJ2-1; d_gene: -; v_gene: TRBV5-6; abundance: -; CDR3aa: CASSLSETLYEYNEQFF; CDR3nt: TGTGCCAGCAGCTTGTCTGAAACCCTTTATGAGTACAATGAGCAGTTCTTC
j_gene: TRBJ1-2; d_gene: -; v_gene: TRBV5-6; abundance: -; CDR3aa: CASSLVSGGFNGYTF; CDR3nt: TGTGCCAGCAGCTTGGTTTCGGGGGGCTTCAATGGCTACACCTTC
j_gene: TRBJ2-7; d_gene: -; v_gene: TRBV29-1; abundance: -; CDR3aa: CSVGGAEQYF; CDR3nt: TGCAGCGTTGGAGGAGCCGAGCAGTACTTC
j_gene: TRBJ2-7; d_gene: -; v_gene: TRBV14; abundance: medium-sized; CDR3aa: CASSQPGLHYWEQYF; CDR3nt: TGTGCCAGCAGCCAACCGGGGCTGCACTACTGGGAGCAGTACTTC
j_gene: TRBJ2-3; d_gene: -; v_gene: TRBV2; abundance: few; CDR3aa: CAGEGVTDTQYF; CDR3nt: TGTGCCGGTGAAGGGGTCACAGATACGCAGTATTTT
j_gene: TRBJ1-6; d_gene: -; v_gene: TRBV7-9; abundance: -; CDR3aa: CASSLGTGNSPLHF; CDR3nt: TGTGCCAGCAGCCTCGGGACGGGAAATTCACCCCTCCACTTT
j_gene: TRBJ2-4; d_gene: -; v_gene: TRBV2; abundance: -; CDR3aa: CASSGNRIQYF; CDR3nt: TGTGCCAGCAGTGGGAACCGAATTCAGTACTTC
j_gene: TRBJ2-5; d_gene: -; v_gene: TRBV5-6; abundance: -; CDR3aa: CASSLGLGSQETQYF; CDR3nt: TGTGCCAGCAGCTTGGGTCTGGGAAGCCAAGAGACCCAGTACTTC
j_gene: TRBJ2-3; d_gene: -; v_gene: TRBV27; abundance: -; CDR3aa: CASSKPGSLGTQYF; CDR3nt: TGTGCCAGCAGTAAACCCGGGAGCCTCGGGACGCAGTATTTT
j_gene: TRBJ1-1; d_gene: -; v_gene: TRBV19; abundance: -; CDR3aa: CASSHLRDEAFF; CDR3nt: TGTGCCAGTAGCCACCTACGGGATGAAGCTTTCTTT
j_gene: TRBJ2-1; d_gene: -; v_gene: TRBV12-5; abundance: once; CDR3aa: CASGNRPGRGEQFF; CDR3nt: TGTGCTAGTGGCAATAGACCTGGCCGGGGTGAGCAGTTCTTC
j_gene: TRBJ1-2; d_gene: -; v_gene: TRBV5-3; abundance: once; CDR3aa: CARSLVFEGWNYGYTF; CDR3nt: TGTGCCAGAAGCTTGGTTTTTGAGGGGTGGAACTATGGCTACACCTTC
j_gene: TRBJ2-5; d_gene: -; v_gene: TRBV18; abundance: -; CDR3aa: CASSRDGQETQYF; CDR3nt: TGTGCCAGCTCAAGGGACGGCCAGGAGACCCAGTACTTC
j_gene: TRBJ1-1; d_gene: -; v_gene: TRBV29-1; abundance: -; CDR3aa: CSVSSPLDHNTANTEAFF; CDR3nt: TGCAGCGTTAGTAGCCCTTTGGACCACAATACCGCGAACACTGAAGCTTTCTTT
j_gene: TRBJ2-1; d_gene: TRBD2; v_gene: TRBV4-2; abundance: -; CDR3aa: CASSQDKVSGRPDNEQFF; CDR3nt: TGTGCCAGCAGCCAAGATAAAGTAAGCGGGAGACCCGACAATGAGCAGTTCTTC
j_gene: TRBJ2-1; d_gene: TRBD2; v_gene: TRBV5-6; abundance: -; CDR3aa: CASSSRGGASYEQFF; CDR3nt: TGTGCCAGCAGCTCCCGCGGGGGGGCCAGCTATGAGCAGTTCTTC
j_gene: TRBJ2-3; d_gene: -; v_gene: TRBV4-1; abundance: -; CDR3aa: CASSGSGDTQYF; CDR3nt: TGCGCCAGCAGCGGGAGCGGGGATACGCAGTATTTT
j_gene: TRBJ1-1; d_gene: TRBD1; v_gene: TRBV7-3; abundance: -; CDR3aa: CASSVTGGRTEAFF; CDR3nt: TGTGCCAGCAGCGTAACAGGGGGAAGGACTGAAGCTTTCTTT
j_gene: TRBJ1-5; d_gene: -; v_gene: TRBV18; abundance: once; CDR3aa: CASSPGEQPQHF; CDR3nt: TGTGCCAGCTCACCAGGGGAACAGCCCCAGCATTTT
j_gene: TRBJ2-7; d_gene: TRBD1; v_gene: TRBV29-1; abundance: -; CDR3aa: CSVLRGQYEQYF; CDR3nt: TGCAGCGTTCTCCGGGGACAGTACGAGCAGTACTTC
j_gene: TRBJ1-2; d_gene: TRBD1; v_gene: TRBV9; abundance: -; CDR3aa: CASSALTGVGGYTF; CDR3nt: TGTGCCAGCAGCGCCCTGACAGGGGTGGGAGGCTACACCTTC
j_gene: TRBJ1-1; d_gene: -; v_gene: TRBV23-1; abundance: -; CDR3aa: CASSQLCRGCTEAFF; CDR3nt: TGCGCCAGCAGTCAACTTTGCAGGGGATGCACTGAAGCTTTCTTT
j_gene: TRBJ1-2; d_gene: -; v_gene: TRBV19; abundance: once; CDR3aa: CASSEQGGGNYGYTF; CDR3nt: TGTGCCAGTAGTGAACAGGGAGGTGGAAACTATGGCTACACCTTC
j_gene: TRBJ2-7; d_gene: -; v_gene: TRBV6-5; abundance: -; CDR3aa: CASSRRQVSYEQYF; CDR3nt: TGTGCCAGCAGCCGAAGACAGGTCTCCTACGAGCAGTACTTC
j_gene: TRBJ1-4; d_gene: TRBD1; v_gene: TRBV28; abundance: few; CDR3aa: CASSPPGRGLGEKLFF; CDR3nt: TGTGCCAGCAGCCCACCCGGGAGGGGGCTCGGTGAAAAACTGTTTTTT
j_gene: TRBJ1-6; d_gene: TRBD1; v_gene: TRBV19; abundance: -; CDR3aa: CASRLDRGNSPLHF; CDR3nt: TGTGCCAGTAGACTAGACAGGGGTAATTCACCCCTCCACTTT
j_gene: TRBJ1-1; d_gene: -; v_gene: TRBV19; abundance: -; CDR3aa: CASSFTGFDTEAFF; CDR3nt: TGTGCCAGTAGCTTTACAGGGTTCGACACTGAAGCTTTCTTT